A selection of T cell receptor beta chains follows, all from one sample in a study of cytomegalovirus exposure and HLA in healthy donors. Repertoires were generated with immunoSEQ multiplex PCR, while TCRdb's copy carries only in-frame clones and drops some. The sample has some 130,000 clones, 80% seen once; the top ten hold 2.5% to 3%. Sequenced material: PBMCs. These receptors came from a man aged 25 to 45 in good health and CMV-seronegative. Each CDR3 is given with its conserved first and last residue. Each record gives: CDR3 DNA, CDR3 protein, J gene, CDR3 length, clone size, V gene, D gene. D genes are given only for firm matches. Clone size is shown for a subset of rows, as once, few, many or a class of expanded clone.

TGCGCCAGCAGCCTGGACAGGTTACCTGCTGGGGCCAACGTCCTGACTTTC | CASSLDRLPAGANVLTF | TRBJ2-6 | 17 | NA | TRBV5-1 | TRBD1
TGTGCCAGCAGCTTGTTCGGCCAGGGGGCCTACATTCAGTACTTC | CASSLFGQGAYIQYF | TRBJ2-4 | 15 | few | TRBV5-4 | TRBD1
TGTGCCAGCTCACCACGCAGGGGTGAAGAAGCTTTCTTT | CASSPRRGEEAFF | TRBJ1-1 | 13 | NA | TRBV18 | NA
TGTGCCAGCAGCGTAGGTGGGAGTCAAGAGACCCAGTACTTC | CASSVGGSQETQYF | TRBJ2-5 | 14 | NA | TRBV9 | NA
TGTGCCTGGAAAACAGGGGATAATTCACCCCTCCACTTT | CAWKTGDNSPLHF | TRBJ1-6 | 13 | NA | TRBV30 | TRBD1
TGTGCCAGCAGTGCGCCTGGACTAGCGGGAGGCGAGCAGTACTTC | CASSAPGLAGGEQYF | TRBJ2-7 | 15 | NA | TRBV27 | TRBD2
TGTGCCAGCAGTTACTCGATAACCAGCGGGAGTTACGAGCAGTACTTC | CASSYSITSGSYEQYF | TRBJ2-7 | 16 | NA | TRBV6-5 | TRBD2
TGTGCCAGCAGCACCAGACAGGGTCAAGGAAACACCATATATTTT | CASSTRQGQGNTIYF | TRBJ1-3 | 15 | NA | TRBV9 | TRBD1
TGTGCCAGCAGTGTACTAGCGGGAGTAATAGAGACCCAGTACTTC | CASSVLAGVIETQYF | TRBJ2-5 | 15 | NA | TRBV2 | TRBD2
TGTGCCAGCAGGGGACAGGGGGCGAGGGAAGCTTTCTTT | CASRGQGAREAFF | TRBJ1-1 | 13 | few | TRBV28 | TRBD1
TGTGCCAGCAGCTTAGTTCAGGGTGGTTCACCCCTCCACTTT | CASSLVQGGSPLHF | TRBJ1-6 | 14 | NA | TRBV7-9 | NA
TGTTCCAGCAGTTTCAAGCCCTACGAGCAGTACTTC | CSSSFKPYEQYF | TRBJ2-7 | 12 | NA | TRBV7-9 | NA
TGCGCCATCGAAACAGGGAAATCATCTAACTATGGCTACACCTTC | CAIETGKSSNYGYTF | TRBJ1-2 | 15 | NA | TRBV10-1 | NA
TGCAGCGTCCGGGATTTTACGCAGTATTTT | CSVRDFTQYF | TRBJ2-3 | 10 | NA | TRBV29-1 | NA
TGTGCCGCTGGGGCAGTCGGAGAGACCCAGTACTTC | CAAGAVGETQYF | TRBJ2-5 | 12 | NA | TRBV6-6 | NA
TGTGCCAGCAGCCCCGGACTAAACACCGGGGAGCTGTTTTTT | CASSPGLNTGELFF | TRBJ2-2 | 14 | few | TRBV7-2 | NA
TGTGCCTCCAGGGGAGGGGTGGCAGGAAACACCATATATTTT | CASRGGVAGNTIYF | TRBJ1-3 | 14 | NA | TRBV5-4 | NA
TGTGCCTGGAGGAGGGAAGGGGGCGAGACCCAGTACTTC | CAWRREGGETQYF | TRBJ2-5 | 13 | NA | TRBV30 | TRBD1
TGTGCCAGCAGCCTACGGGACTACGCATCCTCTGACGAGCAGTACTTC | CASSLRDYASSDEQYF | TRBJ2-7 | 16 | NA | TRBV7-8 | TRBD2
TGCAGCGTTGAAGGGAGGGGGCAGGGGGCACCCCCCGGGGAGCTGTTTTTT | CSVEGRGQGAPPGELFF | TRBJ2-2 | 17 | NA | TRBV29-1 | TRBD1
TGTGCCAGCAGTTCCAAACAGGGAGGCAATCAGCCCCAGCATTTT | CASSSKQGGNQPQHF | TRBJ1-5 | 15 | NA | TRBV6-5 | NA
TGTGCCAGCAGTTCGTCAGGGGATGCTGGCTACACCTTC | CASSSSGDAGYTF | TRBJ1-2 | 13 | once | TRBV6-5 | NA
TGTGCCAGCAGCCCCGGGGGGGTTGGCGAGCAGTACTTC | CASSPGGVGEQYF | TRBJ2-7 | 13 | NA | TRBV9 | TRBD2
TGTGCCAGCAGTTCCCCGACAGGGGGCTTGAGCACTGAAGCTTTCTTT | CASSSPTGGLSTEAFF | TRBJ1-1 | 16 | NA | TRBV28 | TRBD1
TGTGCCAGCAGTGAGAGGGGGACCTATGGCTACACCTTC | CASSERGTYGYTF | TRBJ1-2 | 13 | NA | TRBV6-1 | NA
TGCGCCAGCAGCCAAGGAAGGAGTGGTGGCTACACCTTC | CASSQGRSGGYTF | TRBJ1-2 | 13 | NA | TRBV4-1 | NA
TGTGCCAGCAGCGATACTGCGGTGCGGTATAGTTACAATGAGCAGTTCTTC | CASSDTAVRYSYNEQFF | TRBJ2-1 | 17 | NA | TRBV7-9 | NA
TGTGCCAGCAGCCACGCCGGGACAGGGAACTACAATGAGCAGTTCTTC | CASSHAGTGNYNEQFF | TRBJ2-1 | 16 | NA | TRBV5-4 | TRBD1
TGTGCCTGGAGTGTTCTACGAGACTCCTACGAGCAGTACTTC | CAWSVLRDSYEQYF | TRBJ2-7 | 14 | NA | TRBV30 | NA
TGTGCCAGCAGCGTATCCCGGTCCCACGAGCAGTACTTC | CASSVSRSHEQYF | TRBJ2-7 | 13 | NA | TRBV9 | NA
TGTGCCAGCACGGATACTAGCTACGAGCAGTACTTC | CASTDTSYEQYF | TRBJ2-7 | 12 | NA | TRBV2 | NA
TGTGCCAGCTCCCTCAGGGGGCCAAATGAAAAACTGTTTTTT | CASSLRGPNEKLFF | TRBJ1-4 | 14 | NA | TRBV7-9 | TRBD1
TGTGCCAGCAGCTTGGGACAGACCTACGAGCAGTACTTC | CASSLGQTYEQYF | TRBJ2-7 | 13 | NA | TRBV13 | TRBD1
TGCAGCGCCTTCGTAGAAGACGAGCAGTACTTC | CSAFVEDEQYF | TRBJ2-7 | 11 | NA | TRBV29-1 | NA
TGTGCCACCAGCAGAGACGGGGTGCCCCAGCCCCAGCATTTT | CATSRDGVPQPQHF | TRBJ1-5 | 14 | NA | TRBV15 | NA
TGTGCCAGCAGCTTGCAAGGGGGAATTGCCTATGGCTACACCTTC | CASSLQGGIAYGYTF | TRBJ1-2 | 15 | NA | TRBV5-6 | NA
TGTGCCACCAGCAGAGATAAGGCGGCAGGGGTGGAGACCCAGTACTTC | CATSRDKAAGVETQYF | TRBJ2-5 | 16 | NA | TRBV15 | NA
TGTGCCAGCAGCGTGGGGTCTAGCGGGACTTGGGGGGCGCAGTTCTTC | CASSVGSSGTWGAQFF | TRBJ2-1 | 16 | NA | TRBV9 | TRBD2
TGTGCCAGCAGCTTAGCGGGACAGGATGGACAGTACTTC | CASSLAGQDGQYF | TRBJ2-7 | 13 | NA | TRBV7-9 | TRBD1
TGTGCCACCAGCAGAGAAGGCGGGAGTACCTACAATGAGCAGTTCTTC | CATSREGGSTYNEQFF | TRBJ2-1 | 16 | NA | TRBV15 | TRBD2
TGTGCCAGCAGCTTACGTGGACAGGGTCGCGAAAAACTGTTTTTT | CASSLRGQGREKLFF | TRBJ1-4 | 15 | NA | TRBV7-8 | TRBD1
TGTGCCAGCAGTCAAGGGGGATTCGATGGCTACACCTTC | CASSQGGFDGYTF | TRBJ1-2 | 13 | NA | TRBV28 | NA
TGCGCCAGCAGTGACCCCCTAACGGGGACCCAGTACTTC | CASSDPLTGTQYF | TRBJ2-5 | 13 | NA | TRBV10-1 | NA
TGTGCCAGCAGTTATGTTCGCGGGAAGTATGGAGATACGCAGTATTTT | CASSYVRGKYGDTQYF | TRBJ2-3 | 16 | NA | TRBV6-6 | NA
TGTGCCAGCAGTTATTCGATAGCGGGAGGCACCGGGGAGCTGTTTTTT | CASSYSIAGGTGELFF | TRBJ2-2 | 16 | NA | TRBV6-5 | TRBD2
TGTGCCAGCAGTGGGGACTCGAACACCGGGGAGCTGTTTTTT | CASSGDSNTGELFF | TRBJ2-2 | 14 | few | TRBV6-4 | NA
TGTGCCAGCAGCCCCGGACTAGCGGGTCTTGCGTACTTC | CASSPGLAGLAYF | TRBJ2-7 | 13 | NA | TRBV5-8 | TRBD2
TGCGCCAGCAGCTCACGGACAGGGGGTGAAGCTTTCTTT | CASSSRTGGEAFF | TRBJ1-1 | 13 | NA | TRBV5-1 | TRBD1
TGTGCCTGGAGGGCGGGGGGCTTGGGCACTGAAGCTTTCTTT | CAWRAGGLGTEAFF | TRBJ1-1 | 14 | once | TRBV30 | NA
TGTGCCATCAGTGAGTCGGCCACCTACGAGCAGTACTTC | CAISESATYEQYF | TRBJ2-7 | 13 | NA | TRBV10-3 | NA
TGTGCCAGCAGCGTACAGAACTCCTACGAGCAGTACTTC | CASSVQNSYEQYF | TRBJ2-7 | 13 | NA | TRBV7-9 | NA